These T cell receptor beta chains were read from a single sample in a study of cytomegalovirus exposure and HLA in healthy donors. Measured with immunoSEQ multiplex PCR; TCRdb has only the in-frame clones, and not every one. The sample has roughly 150,000 clones, 60% to 75% seen once. The specimen sequenced was PBMCs. The receptor source for this set is a man aged 25 to 45 in good health and CMV-seronegative. Both conserved end residues are part of each CDR3.

v_call: TRBV5-1; j_call: TRBJ1-2; cdr3_aa: CASSSGQGAYGYTF
v_call: TRBV5-1; j_call: NA; cdr3_aa: CASSLLADSYEQYF
v_call: TRBV5-4; j_call: TRBJ1-3; cdr3_aa: CASSYDGTGGNTIYF
v_call: TRBV6-6; j_call: TRBJ2-5; cdr3_aa: CASSYGPRETQYF
v_call: TRBV5-1; j_call: TRBJ2-2; cdr3_aa: CASSLQGNTGELFF
v_call: TRBV28; j_call: TRBJ2-3; cdr3_aa: CASSPFWRSPTDTQYF
v_call: TRBV7-3; j_call: TRBJ2-5; cdr3_aa: CASSQTSEETQYF
v_call: TRBV10-3; j_call: TRBJ2-3; cdr3_aa: CAISESAGETDTQYF
v_call: TRBV9; j_call: TRBJ2-7; cdr3_aa: CASSVASGERTSGSMYEQYF
v_call: TRBV19; j_call: TRBJ2-1; cdr3_aa: CASSDRVGGNEQFF
v_call: TRBV9; j_call: TRBJ2-1; cdr3_aa: CASSPWTGWNEQFF
v_call: TRBV5-1; j_call: TRBJ2-7; cdr3_aa: CASSDPGTTYEQYF
v_call: TRBV19; j_call: TRBJ1-2; cdr3_aa: CASRPGQGGYGYTF
v_call: TRBV21-1; j_call: TRBJ2-1; cdr3_aa: CASSKVSRGVNEQFF
v_call: TRBV9; j_call: TRBJ2-3; cdr3_aa: CASSASQTTSGRDTDTQYF
v_call: TRBV7-3; j_call: TRBJ2-1; cdr3_aa: CASSLSGRDGYNEQFF
v_call: TRBV5-6; j_call: TRBJ1-5; cdr3_aa: CASSQGRRSNQPQHF
v_call: TRBV6-5; j_call: TRBJ2-7; cdr3_aa: CASTRDRGEQYF
v_call: TRBV7-2; j_call: TRBJ2-6; cdr3_aa: CASSSAGSGGSRGANVLTF
v_call: TRBV4-1; j_call: TRBJ1-6; cdr3_aa: CATRGPGQGLNSPLHF
v_call: TRBV15; j_call: TRBJ1-1; cdr3_aa: CATSRERISTEAFF
v_call: TRBV7-3; j_call: TRBJ2-5; cdr3_aa: CASSLTRGQQETQYF
v_call: TRBV11-2; j_call: NA; cdr3_aa: CASSPSPSAYEQYF
v_call: TRBV4-1; j_call: TRBJ2-4; cdr3_aa: CASSQDSLANIQYF
v_call: TRBV4-2; j_call: TRBJ2-1; cdr3_aa: CASSQALLAGGHDEQFF
v_call: TRBV2; j_call: TRBJ1-1; cdr3_aa: CASITGGRGTEAFF
v_call: TRBV18; j_call: TRBJ1-2; cdr3_aa: CASSPTGFDYGYTF
v_call: TRBV6-1; j_call: TRBJ2-5; cdr3_aa: CASSVGQGAEETQYF
v_call: TRBV5-5; j_call: TRBJ2-7; cdr3_aa: CASSPGTGDYEQYF
v_call: TRBV5-1; j_call: TRBJ2-7; cdr3_aa: CASSSNRDRGPYEQYF
v_call: TRBV20-1; j_call: TRBJ1-2; cdr3_aa: CSARDSYGYTF
v_call: TRBV19; j_call: TRBJ2-7; cdr3_aa: CASSIVPSGSYEQYF
v_call: TRBV2; j_call: TRBJ1-5; cdr3_aa: CASQDRENQPQHF
v_call: TRBV2; j_call: TRBJ2-5; cdr3_aa: CASRMEGETQYF
v_call: TRBV7-6; j_call: TRBJ2-3; cdr3_aa: CASSLPLQGDTQYF
v_call: TRBV5-1; j_call: TRBJ1-2; cdr3_aa: CASSLDGGYTF
v_call: TRBV5-1; j_call: TRBJ2-1; cdr3_aa: CASQGLALYNEQFF
v_call: TRBV10-3; j_call: TRBJ2-1; cdr3_aa: CAISASGGNEQFF
v_call: TRBV6-5; j_call: TRBJ1-5; cdr3_aa: CASSFMGGNQPQHF
v_call: TRBV29-1; j_call: TRBJ2-6; cdr3_aa: CSAGDRIHSGANGLTF
v_call: TRBV28; j_call: TRBJ2-1; cdr3_aa: CASREGAGWSYNEQFF
v_call: TRBV2; j_call: TRBJ2-7; cdr3_aa: CASSAGPLFWEQYF
v_call: TRBV2; j_call: TRBJ2-3; cdr3_aa: CASADRADTQYF
v_call: TRBV5-1; j_call: TRBJ1-3; cdr3_aa: CASKGAIGSGNTIYF
v_call: TRBV7-7; j_call: TRBJ2-5; cdr3_aa: CASSPTGGRETQYF
v_call: TRBV7-2; j_call: TRBJ1-2; cdr3_aa: CASSPPEGTEVYGYTF
v_call: TRBV7-6; j_call: TRBJ1-5; cdr3_aa: CASSLRVGQPQHF
v_call: TRBV6-6; j_call: TRBJ2-3; cdr3_aa: CASSSGQGLTDTQYF
v_call: TRBV6-6; j_call: TRBJ1-5; cdr3_aa: CASSQWRSNQPQHF
v_call: TRBV12-5; j_call: TRBJ1-6; cdr3_aa: CASGWTGQNSSYNSPLHF
v_call: TRBV30; j_call: TRBJ2-3; cdr3_aa: CAWNRGLATVKRTDTQYF